The 15 T cell receptor beta chains below were found in one sample sequenced in a study of blood T cell repertoires in COVID-19. Generated by immunoSEQ multiplex PCR, the TCRdb table keeps only in-frame clones and is missing some. The sample lists some 270,000 clones, roughly four fifths occurring once. The material sequenced was peripheral blood. These receptors all come from a person between 65 and 79 years old with COVID-19, enrolled during active disease.

This clone was detected only once. The V and J genes are TRBV4-3 and TRBJ2-1; maybe TRBD1 (5 bases). The germline CDR1 and CDR2 sequences are LGHNA and YSLEER. With 0 bases removed from V and 3 bases from J, the gap between germline ends came to 12 bases. This CDR3 contains 16 residues. The CDR3 DNA reads as TGCGCCAGCAGCCAAGAGGTCCAAGGGGTCTACAATGAGCAGTTCTTC. This sequence encodes CASSQEVQGVYNEQFF.

The rearrangement joins TRBV27 to TRBJ1-6; D is ambiguous. The CDR3 runs to 13 residues. CDR1 and CDR2 (germline): MNHEY, SMNVEV (reference sequence). V lost 2 bases and J 8 bases, leaving 7 bases between the germline ends. The CDR3 sequence: CASSLEPDSPLHF. DNA of the CDR3: TGTGCCAGCAGTTTAGAGCCTGATTCACCCCTCCACTTT.

The J gene is TRBJ1-1, the V gene TRBV5-6, with D perhaps TRBD1 (5 bases). Germline CDR1 and CDR2: SGHDT and YYEEEE. The CDR3 spans 14 residues. The V end lost 2 bases, the J end lost 4 bases, and 12 bases lay between the germline ends. The CDR3 spells CASSFSRGGTEAFF. The CDR3, as DNA: TGTGCCAGCAGCTTCAGTAGGGGCGGCACTGAAGCTTTCTTT.

V gene TRBV11-3 combines with J gene TRBJ1-6, with no clear D. CDR3 length equals 16 residues. The germline V and J ends were trimmed by 3 bases and 8 bases, with 17 bases remaining between them. Germline assignment: CDR1 SGHNT and CDR2 YENEEA. DNA for the CDR3: TGTGCCAGCAGCTTCCGCGTGACTAACCTTTATTCACCCCTCCACTTT. This translates into CASSFRVTNLYSPLHF.

A few counts support this clone. The rearrangement uses TRBV7-9 and TRBJ1-4, with TRBD1 identical over 8 bases. The germline V gene has CDR1 SEHNR and CDR2 FQNEAQ (reference sequence). V dropped 2 bases and J dropped 12; count of bases not matched to a gene: 14. This CDR3 has 16 residues. CDR3 DNA: TGTGCCAGCAGCTTATGGGGACAGGACAGTTTGGTCCAACTGTTTTTT. Residues: CASSLWGQDSLVQLFF. Looking up the rest from reference TRBV7-9 and TRBJ1-4 gives the full variable domain: DTGVSQNPRHKITKRGQNVTFRCDPISEHNRLYWYRQTLGQGPEFLTYFQNEAQLEKSRLLSDRFSAERPKGSFSTLEIQRTEQGDSAMYLCASSLWGQDSLVQLFFGSGTQLSVL.

The V gene is TRBV5-6, the J gene TRBJ1-2; TRBD1 agrees at 8 bases. J lost 4 bases, V lost 5 bases, and 4 bases had no gene match. CDR3 length: 13 residues. Germline loops: CDR1 SGHDT, CDR2 YYEEEE. Written as DNA, the CDR3 is TGTGCCAGCAGATATGACAGGGGCTATGGCTACACCTTC. Encoded protein: CASRYDRGYGYTF.

The gene calls are TRBV29-1 and TRBJ2-1; possibly TRBD1 for D (6 bases). The V gene lost 7 bases and the J gene lost 6 bases, with 16 bases spanning the gap. CDR1 is SQVTM and CDR2 is ANQGSEA in the germline V gene. This CDR3 has 13 amino acids. The CDR3 region has the DNA TGCAGCGCGGACTTGGGCAGGGGCAATGAGCAGTTCTTC. Amino acid sequence: CSADLGRGNEQFF.

The V gene is TRBV10-3, the J gene TRBJ2-1, with D possibly being TRBD2 (7 bases). The germline V gene has CDR1 ENHRY and CDR2 SYGVKD. The CDR3 runs 16 residues. Trimming took off 3 bases at V and 6 bases at J, with 18 bases between the two ends. The CDR3 reads CAISDDPAGHPNEQFF. CDR3 coding DNA: TGTGCCATCAGTGATGACCCAGCGGGACACCCCAATGAGCAGTTCTTC.

V usage is TRBV28 and J usage is TRBJ1-4, with D perhaps matching TRBD1 (5 bases). Between the trimmed V and J ends, which lost 6 bases and 11 bases, there was a span of 16 bases. Germline values: CDR1 MDHEN, CDR2 SYDVKM. This CDR3 is built from 13 residues. The CDR3 sequence: CASRGGGLGKLFF. CDR3 bases: TGTGCCAGCAGGGGGGGAGGATTGGGGAAACTGTTTTTT. Full variable domain (missing parts from reference TRBV28 and TRBJ1-4): DVKVTQSSRYLVKRTGEKVFLECVQDMDHENMFWYRQDPGLGLRLIYFSYDVKMKEKGDIPEGYSVSREKKERFSLILESASTNQTSMYLCASRGGGLGKLFFGSGTQLSVL.

This chain connects TRBV28 to TRBJ2-7, with TRBD1 matching 9 bases. CDR3 length: 15 residues. Germline CDR1 is MDHEN and CDR2 is SYDVKM. Trimming removed 3 bases from V and 1 base from J; junction bases left unmatched: 4. The CDR3 coding sequence is TGTGCCAGCAGTTTGTGGGGGACAGGGTCCTACGAGCAGTACTTC. It specifies CASSLWGTGSYEQYF. The variable domain in full, with the rest retrieved from reference TRBV28 and TRBJ2-7, is DVKVTQSSRYLVKRTGEKVFLECVQDMDHENMFWYRQDPGLGLRLIYFSYDVKMKEKGDIPEGYSVSREKKERFSLILESASTNQTSMYLCASSLWGTGSYEQYFGPGTRLTVT.

The chain couples TRBV19 to TRBJ1-5; 7 bases fit TRBD1. Germline V gene data show CDR1 as LNHDA and CDR2 as SQIVND (reference sequence). The junction had 15 bases not matched to a gene; V was cut back by 10 bases and J by 6 bases. This CDR3 spans 15 amino acids. The CDR3 region has the DNA TGTGCCACCAGGAGGACAGGAGGAACTAGTCAGCCCCAGCATTTT. Translated, it gives CATRRTGGTSQPQHF.

As for this clone: Other nucleotide sequences from this sample produce the same CDR3. The V and J genes are TRBV6-5 and TRBJ1-6; D is undetermined. This CDR3 comprises 14 residues. Germline CDR1 and CDR2: MNHEY and SVGAGI. With 6 bases removed from V and 0 bases from J, the gap between germline ends came to 6 bases. The CDR3 sequence: CASRKSSYNSPLHF. The CDR3 nucleotides are TGTGCCAGCAGGAAGAGCTCCTATAATTCACCCCTCCACTTT.

The V call is TRBV28, the J call TRBJ1-5, with 8 bases aligning to TRBD1. This CDR3 spans 14 amino acids. Unmatched junction bases numbered 6, after V lost 4 bases and J lost 7 bases. Germline V gene lookup returns CDR1 MDHEN and CDR2 SYDVKM. In nucleotides, the CDR3 is TGTGCCAGCAGTTACGGACAGGGCAGACAGCCCCAGCATTTT. It codes for CASSYGQGRQPQHF.

The chain employs TRBV9 and TRBJ1-5; perhaps TRBD1 as D (5 bases). CDR1 SGDLS and CDR2 YYNGEE come from the germline V gene. V was shortened by 6 bases and J by 4 bases, with 11 bases between the two germline ends. The CDR3 is 13 amino acids. CDR3 in DNA: TGTGCCAGCAACGGGGGAGGGAATCAGCCCCAGCATTTT. It encodes CASNGGGNQPQHF.

DNA of the CDR3: TGTGCCAGCAGCTATAGCCCGAAGACGCGATTCTATGGCTACACCTTC. As protein: CASSYSPKTRFYGYTF. The genes are TRBV28 and TRBJ1-2; D is ambiguous. The V gene's germline CDR1 is MDHEN and CDR2 SYDVKM. Trimming took 6 bases from V and 4 from J, leaving 21 bases between them. The CDR3 loop spans 16 amino acids.